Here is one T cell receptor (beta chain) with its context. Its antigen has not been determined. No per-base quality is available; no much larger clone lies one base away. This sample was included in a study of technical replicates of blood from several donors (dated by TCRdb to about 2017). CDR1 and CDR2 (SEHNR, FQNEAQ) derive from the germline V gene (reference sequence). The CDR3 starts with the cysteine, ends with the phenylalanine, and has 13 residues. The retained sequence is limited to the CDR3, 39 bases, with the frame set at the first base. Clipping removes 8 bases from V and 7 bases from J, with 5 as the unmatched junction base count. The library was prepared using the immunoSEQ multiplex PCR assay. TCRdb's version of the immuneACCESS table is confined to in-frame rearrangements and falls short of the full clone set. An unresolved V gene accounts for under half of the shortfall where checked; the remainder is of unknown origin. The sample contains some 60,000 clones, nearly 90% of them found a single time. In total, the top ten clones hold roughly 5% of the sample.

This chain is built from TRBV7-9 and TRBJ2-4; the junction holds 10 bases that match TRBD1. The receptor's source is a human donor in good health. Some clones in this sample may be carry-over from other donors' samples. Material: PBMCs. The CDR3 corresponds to CASSGTGENIQYF. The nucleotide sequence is TGTGCCAGCTCGGGGACAGGGGAGAACATTCAGTACTTC.